Listed here are 14 T cell receptor beta chains from one sample, sequenced in a study of shared clonotypes between healthy human individuals. The data were produced by immunoSEQ multiplex PCR, yet TCRdb's version contains in-frame clones alone and is incomplete. This sample has around 500,000 clones, with roughly 77% found just once. The sequenced sample consisted of PBMCs. These receptors all come from a woman between 35 and 50 years old in good health. Some clones in this sample may be carry-over from other donors' samples.

This rearrangement joins TRBV5-4 to TRBJ1-4; 9 bases line up with TRBD1. The CDR3 spans 14 residues. J was trimmed by 8 bases and V by 3 bases; bases with no gene match: 5. Per the germline V gene, CDR1 is SGHNT and CDR2 is YYREEE (reference sequence). The CDR3: CASSSGTGLEKLFF. CDR3 nucleotides: TGTGCCAGCAGCTCCGGGACAGGGCTGGAAAAACTGTTTTTT. The whole variable domain, remainder taken from reference TRBV5-4 and TRBJ1-4, is ETGVTQSPTHLIKTRGQQVTLRCSSQSGHNTVSWYQQALGQGPQFIFQYYREEENGRGNFPPRFSGLQFPNYSSELNVNALELDDSALYLCASSSGTGLEKLFFGSGTQLSVL.

The DNA for the CDR3 is TGTGCCAGCACTTTTTCCCCAAACGAGCAGTACTTC. The encoded protein is CASTFSPNEQYF. V usage is TRBV2 and J usage is TRBJ2-7, with D unresolved. Germline-derived CDR1 and CDR2 are SNHLY and FYNNEI. This CDR3 has 12 amino acids. V gave up 7 bases and J gave up 5 bases, with 12 bases separating them.

The CDR3 region is CASSLGRLAGEQYF. The CDR3 nucleotides read TGTGCCAGCAGCTTAGGGCGACTAGCGGGTGAGCAGTACTTC. V usage is TRBV11-2 and J usage is TRBJ2-7, with 10 bases that match TRBD2. The length of the CDR3 is 14 residues. V was pared by 1 base and J by 7 bases, with 4 bases of the junction left unmatched. Germline V gene data show CDR1 as SGHAT and CDR2 as FQNNGV.

V is TRBV5-1 and J is TRBJ2-2; 10 bases line up with TRBD1. CDR1 and CDR2 from the germline V gene are SGHRS and YFSETQ. After removal of 0 bases from V and 5 bases from J, the junction contained 7 bases not matched to a gene. This CDR3 is built from 17 residues. Here the CDR3 DNA reads TGCGCCAGCAGCTTGGGATCGGGACAGGGGATAACCGGGGAGCTGTTTTTT. Protein product: CASSLGSGQGITGELFF. The variable domain in full, with the rest retrieved from reference TRBV5-1 and TRBJ2-2, is KAGVTQTPRYLIKTRGQQVTLSCSPISGHRSVSWYQQTPGQGLQFLFEYFSETQRNKGNFPGRFSGRQFSNSRSEMNVSTLELGDSALYLCASSLGSGQGITGELFFGEGSRLTVL.

The chain carries TRBV5-4 and TRBJ2-7; 8 bases align to TRBD2. The V gene's germline CDR1 is SGHNT and CDR2 YYREEE (reference sequence). The CDR3 spans 16 residues. Trimming cost V 4 bases and J 1 base; bases outside gene matches: 10. CDR3 in DNA: TGTGCCAGCAGCCGAAAGGGGACTAGATGGTCCTACGAGCAGTACTTC. The encoded protein is CASSRKGTRWSYEQYF.

The rearrangement links TRBV5-6 to TRBJ2-3; TRBD2 matches 14 bases. Germline trimming cut 4 bases from V and 4 bases from J; bases unmatched to any gene: 5. There are 16 residues in the CDR3. The germline gives CDR1 SGHDT, CDR2 YYEEEE. Here the CDR3 DNA reads TGTGCCAGCAGCCGACTAGCGGGAGGGCGCCCAGATACGCAGTATTTT. This translates into CASSRLAGGRPDTQYF.

The gene calls are TRBV27 and TRBJ2-7, with 9 bases aligning to TRBD2. The CDR3 consists of 15 residues. Germline lookup yields CDR1 MNHEY and CDR2 SMNVEV (reference sequence). The J segment lost 7 bases and the V segment lost 1 base, leaving 8 bases of the junction unmatched. CDR3 region: CASSLYGGRAGEQYF. For the CDR3, the DNA is TGTGCCAGCAGTTTATATGGCGGGAGGGCCGGTGAGCAGTACTTC.

This clone was recorded a few times. Other DNA sequences of this sample code for an identical CDR3. The chain is built from TRBV7-9 and TRBJ2-7, with unresolved D. From germline, CDR1 is SEHNR and CDR2 FQNEAQ (reference sequence). V shed 1 base and J shed 2 bases, with 3 bases lying between them. This CDR3 spans 12 amino acids. The CDR3 DNA reads as TGTGCCAGCAGCTTAGTTCCCTACGAGCAGTACTTC. Its protein is CASSLVPYEQYF. Supplemented by reference TRBV7-9 and TRBJ2-7, the full variable domain reads DTGVSQNPRHKITKRGQNVTFRCDPISEHNRLYWYRQTLGQGPEFLTYFQNEAQLEKSRLLSDRFSAERPKGSFSTLEIQRTEQGDSAMYLCASSLVPYEQYFGPGTRLTVT.

Of note for this clone: The germline gene is not matched at one end of the junction; a read error may be the cause. The chain couples TRBV29-1 to TRBJ2-3; no clear D. The CDR3 is made up of 14 amino acids. CDR1 SQVTM and CDR2 ANQGSEA come from the germline V gene. This CDR3 is CSVDLGVMVGTQNF. In DNA form, the CDR3 reads TGCAGCGTTGATCTGGGTGTAATGGTGGGAACTCAGAATTTT.

This chain uses TRBV6-1 with TRBJ2-6; tentatively, D is TRBD1 (5 bases). V lost 2 bases and J 4 bases, leaving 9 bases between the germline ends. Per the germline V gene, CDR1 is MNHNS and CDR2 is SASEGT. The CDR3 covers 15 residues. CDR3: CASSERWGGANVLTF. CDR3 DNA sequence: TGTGCCAGCAGTGAACGGTGGGGCGGGGCCAACGTCCTGACTTTC.

The rearrangement uses TRBV28 and TRBJ1-2; TRBD1 agrees at 7 bases. This CDR3 contains 15 residues. Germline V CDR1 and CDR2: MDHEN, SYDVKM. With 7 bases clipped from V and 3 bases from J, the junction kept 11 bases outside the gene matches. CDR3 DNA: TGTGCCAGCACCGATCCCGGGACAGCCTACTATGGCTACACCTTC. It encodes CASTDPGTAYYGYTF.

The genes are TRBV7-8 and TRBJ2-1; 9 nucleotides match TRBD2. The CDR3 runs to 17 residues. V lost 5 bases and J lost 4; bases outside the gene matches: 12. Germline V CDR1 and CDR2: SGHVS, FQNEAQ. In DNA form, the CDR3 reads TGTGCCAGCAGCATAAGACCCGGGACTAGCAGGTACAATGAGCAGTTCTTC. It encodes CASSIRPGTSRYNEQFF.

The chain couples TRBV4-3 to TRBJ1-2; D is undetermined. Germline values: CDR1 LGHNA, CDR2 YSLEER. This CDR3 has 13 amino acids. The V and J ends lost 0 bases and 2 bases respectively, with 4 bases between them. CDR3 in amino acids: CASSQDQNYGYTF. The CDR3 DNA reads TGCGCCAGCAGCCAAGATCAGAACTATGGCTACACCTTC.

V and J are TRBV5-6 and TRBJ1-1; 7 bases line up with TRBD1. This CDR3 has 14 amino acids. Germline trimming cut 4 bases from V and 1 base from J; bases unmatched to any gene: 4. Per germline, CDR1 SGHDT and CDR2 YYEEEE. The CDR3 region is CASSPYRGNTEAFF. CDR3 nucleotide sequence: TGTGCCAGCAGCCCATACAGGGGGAACACTGAAGCTTTCTTT.